A selection of T cell receptor beta chains follows, all from one sample in a study of blood T cell repertoires in COVID-19. The method was immunoSEQ multiplex PCR; TCRdb's version includes in-frame clones alone and lacks a portion of them. The sample holds approximately 68,000 clones, roughly 84% seen once. The sequenced sample was peripheral blood. These TCRs come from a man in his forties or fifties with active COVID-19. Each CDR3 is given with its conserved first and last residue. D genes are given only for firm matches. Rows may omit the clone size; those that give it use once, few, many or a size class.

clone_size	d_call	j_call	v_call	cdr3_nt	cdr3_aa
.	TRBD1	TRBJ2-1	TRBV9	TGTGCCAGCAGCCCTCAGGGGGACAATGAGCAGTTCTTC	CASSPQGDNEQFF
once	.	TRBJ2-3	TRBV5-6	TGTGCCAGCAGCTTGGGCGGATCCATTTCAGATACGCAGTATTTT	CASSLGGSISDTQYF
.	.	TRBJ2-1	TRBV27	TGTGCCAGCAGTTTAGCCCTAGCATCAACCGTCAATGAGCAGTTCTTC	CASSLALASTVNEQFF
.	TRBD1	TRBJ1-5	TRBV11-2	TGTGCCAGCAGCTCTGAGACAGGGTGGCCCGGGGGCAATCAGCCCCAGCATTTT	CASSSETGWPGGNQPQHF
.	.	TRBJ2-7	TRBV25-1	TGTGCCAGCAGTGAGGTGGGGGGTCACTACGAGCAGTACTTC	CASSEVGGHYEQYF
.	.	TRBJ2-5	TRBV24-1	TGTGCCACCAGTGATTTGAAAGGGTATCAGGGGACGAGAGAGACCCAGTACTTC	CATSDLKGYQGTRETQYF
.	.	TRBJ2-7	TRBV10-3	TGTGCCATCACCCAGGGGGGTTACGAGCAGTACTTC	CAITQGGYEQYF
.	TRBD1	TRBJ1-5	TRBV7-3	TGTGCCAGCAGCTTAAAGGTTCAGGGGGTCAGAAGCAATCAGCCCCAGCATTTT	CASSLKVQGVRSNQPQHF
few	.	TRBJ1-6	TRBV5-1	TGCGCCAGCAGCGTGGCGGGTTTTTCACCCCTCCACTTT	CASSVAGFSPLHF
.	.	TRBJ1-2	TRBV19	TGTGCCAGTACCCTGCAGGGGAACTATGGCTACACCTTC	CASTLQGNYGYTF
few	.	TRBJ2-7	TRBV9	TGTGCCAGCAGCGGGGGTCAGGGGAGAACGACCTCCTACGAGCAGTACTTC	CASSGGQGRTTSYEQYF
few	.	TRBJ2-7	TRBV5-4	TGTGCCAGCAGCGGAGGGACCTTTCTTAGAGTCGACGAGCAGTACTTC	CASSGGTFLRVDEQYF
.	TRBD1	TRBJ2-7	TRBV29-1	TGCAGCGTTGACCGGGACAGGTCGGGTTATGGGCAGTACTTC	CSVDRDRSGYGQYF
.	TRBD1	TRBJ1-1	TRBV2	TGTGCCAGCAGTGGAGGGGGCGGCACTGAAGCTTTCTTT	CASSGGGGTEAFF
few	TRBD2	TRBJ2-1	TRBV28	TGTGCCAGCAGTTTCCCTAGACTAGCGGGAGACTCCTACAATGAGCAGTTCTTC	CASSFPRLAGDSYNEQFF
.	TRBD2	TRBJ2-3	TRBV3-1/TRBV3-2	TGTGCCAGCAGCCGGTTAGCGGGAGATTCAGATACGCAGTATTTT	CASSRLAGDSDTQYF
.	TRBD2	TRBJ2-3	TRBV11-2	TGTGCCAGCAGCTTACGGGGGGTAGCGGGGATTAACACAGATACGCAGTATTTT	CASSLRGVAGINTDTQYF
.	TRBD2	TRBJ2-5	TRBV30	TGTGCCTGGATACCCGGGACTAGCGGAGAGACCCAGTACTTC	CAWIPGTSGETQYF
.	TRBD1	TRBJ1-2	TRBV14	TGTGCCAGCAGCCTTGCGAACAGGGGCTATGGCTACACCTTC	CASSLANRGYGYTF
once	TRBD2	TRBJ2-7	TRBV7-2	TGTGCCAGCAGCTTCGGCGGGGGCTCCTACGAGCAGTACTTC	CASSFGGGSYEQYF
.	TRBD1	TRBJ1-2	TRBV4-3	TGCGCCAGCAGCCAAGAGGACAGGGGAAAGAGAGGCTACACCTTC	CASSQEDRGKRGYTF
.	.	TRBJ2-1	TRBV7-2	TGTGCCAGCAGCTCAGGGGGAGGTAACTACAATGAGCAGTTCTTC	CASSSGGGNYNEQFF
.	.	TRBJ2-3	TRBV5-1	TGCGCCAGCAGCTTGGAGCGGTCCACAGATACGCAGTATTTT	CASSLERSTDTQYF
.	.	TRBJ2-7	TRBV6-5	TGTGCCAGCAGTTACAGAGATACCTACGAGCAGTACTTC	CASSYRDTYEQYF
.	TRBD2	TRBJ2-7	TRBV7-8	TGTGCCAGCAGCATCCCCAGGGCGGGAGGCACTTCCTACGAGCAGTACTTC	CASSIPRAGGTSYEQYF
.	.	TRBJ2-5	TRBV20-1	TGCAGTGCTAGAGAAGGGGTTACCCAGTACTTC	CSAREGVTQYF
.	.	TRBJ1-2	TRBV4-3	TGCGCCAGCAGCCAAGACAGGCTTAACTATGGCTACACCTTC	CASSQDRLNYGYTF
few	TRBD2	TRBJ2-1	TRBV5-8	TGTGCCAGCAGCTTAAACAGGACTAGCGGGAGCCTTTACAATGAGCAGTTCTTC	CASSLNRTSGSLYNEQFF
.	TRBD1	TRBJ1-4	TRBV4-3	TGCGCCAGCAGCCAAGCCCGGGACAGAACTAATGAAAAACTGTTTTTT	CASSQARDRTNEKLFF
.	.	TRBJ2-5	TRBV18	TGTGCCAGCTCACCCCCCGGGATACTCTACCAAGAGACCCAGTACTTC	CASSPPGILYQETQYF
.	TRBD2	TRBJ2-1	TRBV6-6	TGTGCCAGCAAAAATCCGGGACTAGCTAACGATGAGCAGTTCTTC	CASKNPGLANDEQFF
.	.	TRBJ2-2	TRBV6-2/TRBV6-3	TGTGCCAGCAGTTACCTAGCCGACGACGGGGAGCTGTTTTTT	CASSYLADDGELFF
once	TRBD2	TRBJ2-3	TRBV7-2	TGTGCCAGCAGCTTAGGGGGGTCTAGCGGGGGCCGTGAGGGTACGCAGTATTTT	CASSLGGSSGGREGTQYF
.	TRBD1	TRBJ1-1	TRBV6-2/TRBV6-3	TGTGCCAGCAGTTACGAAGGACAGGGGGCCGTTACTGAAGCTTTCTTT	CASSYEGQGAVTEAFF
.	TRBD2	TRBJ2-7	TRBV12-3/TRBV12-4	TGTGCCAGCTCCTCTAGCGGTACCTACGAGCAGTACTTC	CASSSSGTYEQYF
.	TRBD1	TRBJ1-5	TRBV15	TGTGCCACCAGAGGGGGACTCAGGACAGGGTATGATAGCAATCAGCCCCAGCATTTT	CATRGGLRTGYDSNQPQHF
once	TRBD2	TRBJ2-7	TRBV28	TGTGCCAGCACCACGACTAGCGGACTTTACGAGCAGTACTTC	CASTTTSGLYEQYF
few	.	TRBJ2-2	TRBV28	TGTGCCAGCAGTTTTCGTAACACCGGGGAGCTGTTTTTT	CASSFRNTGELFF
.	TRBD1	TRBJ1-6	TRBV6-5	TGTGCCAGCCGAAGAACAGGGGGCGAGGATTCACCCCTCCACTTT	CASRRTGGEDSPLHF
few	TRBD2	TRBJ2-5	TRBV5-5	TGTGCCAGCAGCTTGTCCAGCGGGGTCCAAGAGACCCAGTACTTC	CASSLSSGVQETQYF
.	.	TRBJ1-2	TRBV2	TGTGCCACGCCGGGACAAACGGGGGGCTACACCTTC	CATPGQTGGYTF
.	.	TRBJ1-5	TRBV28	TGTGCCAGCAGCCAGGGTAAAGGGGCAATTCAGCCCCAGCATTTT	CASSQGKGAIQPQHF
.	TRBD2	TRBJ2-3	TRBV30	TGTGCCTGGAGTCCGAACTCCGGGACTAGCGAGTATTTT	CAWSPNSGTSEYF
few	.	TRBJ2-3	TRBV6-5	TGTGCCAGTTCGAGGGGGATCCCCCCAGATACGCAGTATTTT	CASSRGIPPDTQYF
.	.	TRBJ1-2	TRBV18	TGTGCCAGCTCAGCGGTGGAGGCGGACTATGGCTACACCTTC	CASSAVEADYGYTF
.	TRBD1	TRBJ2-7	TRBV5-1	TGCGCCAGCAGTCTAAGCCTCGGGACAGGGGGCTACGAGCAGTACTTC	CASSLSLGTGGYEQYF
.	TRBD2	TRBJ2-7	TRBV11-2	TGTGCCAGCAGCTTAGATAAAACTAGCGGGATTCGGTACTTC	CASSLDKTSGIRYF
.	TRBD1	TRBJ2-7	TRBV29-1	TGCAGCGTTCTTGGTGGGACAGGATTGTCGACGTACGAGCAGTACTTC	CSVLGGTGLSTYEQYF
.	.	TRBJ1-1	TRBV3-1/TRBV3-2	TGTGCCAGCAGCCTGCCCTCGGCTGAAGCTTTCTTT	CASSLPSAEAFF
.	TRBD1	TRBJ2-1	TRBV11-2	TGTGCCAGCAGCCGGACAGGCTCCTACAATGAGCAGTTCTTC	CASSRTGSYNEQFF
.	.	TRBJ2-1	TRBV5-1	TGCGCCAGCAGCTTGGTCGCAGGCGGGGGCGATGAGCAGTTCTTC	CASSLVAGGGDEQFF
.	TRBD1	TRBJ2-7	TRBV6-6	TGTGCCAGCAGACGACAGGGGCCACACTCCTACGAGCAGTACTTC	CASRRQGPHSYEQYF